Below are 25 T cell receptor beta chains sequenced from a single sample in a study of vaccination effects on CD4 cells after COVID-19. These receptors lack a known antigen. After expansion with viral peptide pools in the ViraFEST assay, antigen-specific CD4+ T cells were sequenced. Following 10 days of culture, CD4+ T cells were isolated. It was between March and December 2020 that the person had a SARS-CoV-2 infection confirmed by PCR. Profiling relied on immunoSEQ multiplex PCR, and the TCRdb table lists in-frame clones only, not all of them. The top ten hold 30% to 40% of the sample, which has around 37,000 clones, around 73% seen once. Sequenced material: CD4+ T cells from PBMCs cultured with a peptide pool, taken before COVID-19 vaccination. These TCRs come from a human donor who had a prior SARS-CoV-2 infection.

This chain uses TRBV2 with TRBJ2-1; D is uncertain. Trimming shortened V by 6 bases and J by 4 bases, and 10 bases separated the two germline ends. Germline CDR1 is SNHLY and CDR2 is FYNNEI. There are 13 residues in the CDR3. The CDR3 DNA reads as TGTGCCAGCAGCTCCGACGCATACAATGAGCAGTTCTTC. As protein: CASSSDAYNEQFF.

J is TRBJ2-7 and V is TRBV21-1; the D segment call TRBD1 is taken from the table without a DNA check. TRBV21-1 is labeled a pseudogene. The CDR3 totals 16 residues. As DNA, the CDR3 is TGTGCCAGCAGCAATTCGGGTAGCAGGGGGCGATACGAGCAGTACTTC. Translation gives CASSNSGSRGRYEQYF.

This sequence joins TRBV18 and TRBJ1-6; TRBD1 might be the D (6 bases). In germline, CDR1 is KGHSH, CDR2 LQKENI. The V end was cut by 3 bases, the J end by 4 bases, with 10 bases between. This CDR3 has 15 amino acids. The CDR3 loop is CASSPKTGYNSPLHF. The CDR3 DNA reads TGTGCCAGCTCACCGAAGACAGGATATAATTCACCCCTCCACTTT.

A single count supports this clone. The CDR3 bases are TGTGCCAGCAGCCTCCTACTAGACAGTTTCGAGACCCAGTACTTC. Translated: CASSLLLDSFETQYF. This chain connects TRBV7-2 to TRBJ2-5, with D perhaps assigned TRBD1 or TRBD2 (5 bases each). The length of the CDR3 is 15 residues. Trimming took 5 bases from V and 5 from J, leaving 18 bases between them. The germline CDR1 and CDR2 sequences are SGHTA and FQGNSA.

The chain joins TRBV3-1 (or the pseudogene TRBV3-2) to TRBJ1-1; no reliable D call. This CDR3 is built from 11 residues. The germline CDR1 and CDR2 sequences are LGHDT and YNNKEL (reference sequence). The germline V and J ends were trimmed by 11 bases and 11 bases, with 18 bases remaining between them. CDR3 sequence: CAWLGINKAFF. CDR3 bases: TGTGCCTGGCTAGGCATCAACAAGGCTTTCTTT.

V is TRBV9 and J is TRBJ2-2; D is unresolved. CDR1 and CDR2 from the germline V gene are SGDLS and YYNGEE. This CDR3 region has 14 residues. V shed 0 bases and J shed 8 bases, with 11 bases lying between them. This chain's CDR3 is CASSVDREEGELFF. In nucleotides, the CDR3 is TGTGCCAGCAGCGTAGACCGAGAAGAGGGGGAGCTGTTTTTT.

The rearrangement links TRBV20-1 to TRBJ2-1; D is perhaps TRBD1 or TRBD2 (5 bases each). Trimming removed 6 bases from V and 8 bases from J, with 11 bases in between. This CDR3 contains 11 residues. Germline V gives CDR1 DFQATT, CDR2 SNEGSKA (reference sequence). CDR3 nucleotide sequence: TGCAGTGCGAGTGGGGACCATGAGCAGTTCTTC. It is translated as CSASGDHEQFF.

This chain joins TRBV6-1 and TRBJ2-3; D assignment may be TRBD1 or TRBD2 (5 bases each). This CDR3 contains 16 residues. The germline CDR1 and CDR2 sequences are MNHNS and SASEGT. Between the trimmed V and J ends, which lost 4 bases and 0 bases, there was a span of 14 bases. In DNA, the CDR3 is TGTGCCAGCAGTGCCCGTTTCGGGGCAAGCACAGATACGCAGTATTTT. It yields the protein CASSARFGASTDTQYF.

The chain couples TRBV24-1 to TRBJ2-1; 10 bases agree with TRBD2. CDR1 and CDR2 from the germline V gene are KGHDR and SFDVKD. The V and J ends lost 4 bases and 0 bases, in that order; junction bases with no gene match: 2. The CDR3 consists of 16 residues. DNA of the CDR3: TGTGCCACCAGTGACCCTAGCGGGAGCTCCTACAATGAGCAGTTCTTC. Translating gives CATSDPSGSSYNEQFF.

The rearrangement uses TRBV12-3 or TRBV12-4 and TRBJ2-7; D may be TRBD1 (5 bases). CDR3 size: 12 residues. Trimming took 4 bases from V and 9 from J, leaving 13 bases between them. CDR3 bases: TGTGCCAGCAGTTCGCTAAGGGGCTCGCAGTACTTC. This sequence encodes CASSSLRGSQYF.

V is TRBV6-5 and J is TRBJ1-2; perhaps TRBD1 as D (5 bases). Germline CDR1 is MNHEY and CDR2 is SVGAGI. This CDR3 has 13 amino acids. V was clipped by 5 bases and J by 8 bases, with 15 bases between them. In DNA form, the CDR3 reads TGTGCCAGCAGTCCCCGGGGAGGGACGGGCTACACCTTC. It encodes CASSPRGGTGYTF.

The chain uses TRBV7-9 and TRBJ2-7; D is undetermined. Per the germline V gene, CDR1 is SEHNR and CDR2 is FQNEAQ (reference sequence). The CDR3 runs to 12 residues. V was cut by 5 bases and J by 2 bases, with 7 bases left in between. The CDR3 DNA is TGTGCCAGCAGCCTAGACACCTACGAGCAGTACTTC. This sequence encodes CASSLDTYEQYF.

DNA for the CDR3: TGTGCCAGCAGCCAGTACGCGGGGGGGCACACTGAAGCTTTCTTT. Its translation is CASSQYAGGHTEAFF. The V and J genes are TRBV14 and TRBJ1-1; D may be TRBD1 (6 bases). The CDR3 length is 15 residues. The V gene lost 3 bases and the J gene lost 3 bases, with 14 bases spanning the gap. Germline assignment: CDR1 SGHDN and CDR2 FVKESK. The variable domain in full, completed from reference TRBV14 and TRBJ1-1, reads EAGVTQFPSHSVIEKGQTVTLRCDPISGHDNLYWYRRVMGKEIKFLLHFVKESKQDESGMPNNRFLAERTGGTYSTLKVQPAELEDSGVYFCASSQYAGGHTEAFFGQGTRLTVV.

The gene calls are TRBV7-8 and TRBJ1-4; a possible D gene is TRBD1 (6 bases). The CDR3 is 17 amino acids. Germline V gene data show CDR1 as SGHVS and CDR2 as FQNEAQ. Trimming pared 0 bases from V and 5 bases from J, leaving 16 bases between. CDR3 amino acids: CASSLAVGRGQNEKLFF. For the CDR3, the DNA is TGTGCCAGCAGCTTAGCGGTCGGTAGGGGACAAAATGAAAAACTGTTTTTT.

CDR3 in DNA: TGTGCCAGTAGTACCCAACCTCCGGGTCTTCGGAACACCGGGGAGCTGTTTTTT. This translates into CASSTQPPGLRNTGELFF. The chain links TRBV19 to TRBJ2-2; D ambiguous. The CDR3 spans 18 residues. The ends were cut back, 4 bases at V and 1 base at J, with 19 bases in the middle. Per germline, CDR1 LNHDA and CDR2 SQIVND (reference sequence).

This clone turned up a few times. The rearrangement uses TRBV10-3 and TRBJ1-2; TRBD1 might be the D (6 bases). V shed 6 bases and J shed 0 bases, with 8 bases lying between them. The CDR3 length is 13 residues. Germline V lookup: CDR1 ENHRY, CDR2 SYGVKD. This CDR3 reads CAIREGANYGYTF. CDR3 coding DNA: TGTGCCATCAGGGAGGGGGCTAACTATGGCTACACCTTC.

The rearrangement joins TRBV2 to TRBJ2-3; D is unresolved. With 6 bases removed from V and 3 bases from J, the gap between germline ends came to 16 bases. CDR3 length equals 15 residues. Germline V gene data show CDR1 as SNHLY and CDR2 as FYNNEI. CDR3 amino acids: CASSLQRPRTDTQYF. CDR3 sequence (DNA): TGTGCCAGCAGCCTACAGCGTCCGAGGACAGATACGCAGTATTTT.

This chain uses TRBV7-9 with TRBJ2-6; weak D call: TRBD1 (5 bases). Trimming cost V 11 bases and J 2 bases, with 22 bases left between them. The CDR3 sequence is 17 residues long. Germline CDR1 reads SEHNR; CDR2 reads FQNEAQ (reference sequence). The CDR3 spells CAGRRSRESTGANVLTF. The CDR3 DNA sequence: TGTGCCGGGCGGCGGAGCAGGGAATCAACTGGGGCCAACGTCCTGACTTTC. The variable domain in full, with the rest retrieved from reference TRBV7-9 and TRBJ2-6, is DTGVSQNPRHKITKRGQNVTFRCDPISEHNRLYWYRQTLGQGPEFLTYFQNEAQLEKSRLLSDRFSAERPKGSFSTLEIQRTEQGDSAMYLCAGRRSRESTGANVLTFGAGSRLTVL.

This clone was counted between two and nine times. CDR3 bases: TGCGCCAGCAGCCACCGACAGGGGCACACTGAAGCTTTCTTT. Translated: CASSHRQGHTEAFF. The chain has TRBV4-1 and TRBJ1-1; TRBD1 matches 8 bases. The CDR3 runs to 14 residues. Germline trimming cut 3 bases from V and 3 bases from J; bases unmatched to any gene: 3. Germline CDR1 and CDR2: MGHRA and YSYEKL.

V gene TRBV5-6 combines with J gene TRBJ2-5; D not resolved. The CDR3 spans 10 residues. Germline CDR1 SGHDT, CDR2 YYEEEE. Trimming left V 7 bases short and J 5 bases short, with 6 bases between. The CDR3 sequence is CASGPETQYF. CDR3 bases: TGTGCCAGCGGGCCGGAGACCCAGTACTTC.

V is TRBV19 and J is TRBJ2-5; 7 bases line up with TRBD2. Germline-derived CDR1 and CDR2 are LNHDA and SQIVND (reference sequence). V lost 5 bases, J lost 3 bases, and 9 bases stayed unmatched. The CDR3 sequence is 15 residues long. For the CDR3, the DNA is TGTGCCAGTAGTGCACTAAGCGGGGATAAAGAGACCCAGTACTTC. This translates into CASSALSGDKETQYF.

This sequence joins TRBV6-2 or TRBV6-3 and TRBJ1-1, with a tentative D call TRBD1 (5 bases). V gave up 5 bases and J gave up 10 bases, with 11 bases separating them. Germline V gives CDR1 MNHEY, CDR2 SVGEGT. This CDR3 has 11 amino acids. In DNA, the CDR3 is TGTGCCAGCAGTCAACAGGTTCGAGCTTTCTTT. Translated, it gives CASSQQVRAFF.

The rearrangement uses TRBV6-5 and TRBJ1-2; no firm D call. Germline V lookup: CDR1 MNHEY, CDR2 SVGAGI. The CDR3 length is 13 residues. The germline V and J ends were trimmed by 6 bases and 4 bases, with 12 bases remaining between them. The CDR3 coding sequence is TGTGCCAGCAGCCGCGGTCTACTCTATGGCTACACCTTC. The encoded protein is CASSRGLLYGYTF.

V is TRBV3-1 (or the pseudogene TRBV3-2) and J is TRBJ1-1, with D unresolved. The CDR3 runs 17 residues. Trimming removed 1 base from V and 0 bases from J, with 15 bases in between. Germline V gene lookup returns CDR1 LGHDT and CDR2 YNNKEL (reference sequence). Written as DNA, the CDR3 is TGTGCCAGCAGCCAAGGGGATGGTTTGTACCTGAACACTGAAGCTTTCTTT. It specifies CASSQGDGLYLNTEAFF.

This chain links TRBV12-3 or TRBV12-4 with TRBJ1-1; unclear D gene. Trimming pared 6 bases from V and 7 bases from J, leaving 15 bases between. The CDR3 is 13 amino acids. Written as DNA, the CDR3 is TGTGCCAGCAGGGTTTTGGGGATACGTGAAGCTTTCTTT. Translating it yields CASRVLGIREAFF.